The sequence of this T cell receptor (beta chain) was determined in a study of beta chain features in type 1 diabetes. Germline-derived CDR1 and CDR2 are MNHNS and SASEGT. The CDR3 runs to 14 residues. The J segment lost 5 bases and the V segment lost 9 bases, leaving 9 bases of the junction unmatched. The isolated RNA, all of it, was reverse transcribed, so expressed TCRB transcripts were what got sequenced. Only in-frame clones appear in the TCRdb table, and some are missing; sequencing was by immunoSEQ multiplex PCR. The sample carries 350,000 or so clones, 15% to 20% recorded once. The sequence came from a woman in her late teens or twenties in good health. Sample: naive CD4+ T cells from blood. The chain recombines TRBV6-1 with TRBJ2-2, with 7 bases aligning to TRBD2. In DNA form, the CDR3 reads TGTGCCAGTTCTAAGGGAGGGATTACCGGGGAGCTGTTTTTT. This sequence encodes CASSKGGITGELFF.